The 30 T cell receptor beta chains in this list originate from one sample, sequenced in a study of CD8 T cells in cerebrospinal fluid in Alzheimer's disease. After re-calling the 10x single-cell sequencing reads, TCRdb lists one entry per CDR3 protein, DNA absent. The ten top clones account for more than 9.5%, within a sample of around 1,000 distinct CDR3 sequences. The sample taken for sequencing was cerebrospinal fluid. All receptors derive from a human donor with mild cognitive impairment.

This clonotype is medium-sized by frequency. The CDR3 spells CASSKAVPNRDSYNEQFF. The gene calls are TRBV21-1 and TRBJ2-1; the TCRdb D gene call, TRBD1, has no DNA to confirm it. TRBV21-1 is flagged as a pseudogene. The CDR3 spans 18 residues.

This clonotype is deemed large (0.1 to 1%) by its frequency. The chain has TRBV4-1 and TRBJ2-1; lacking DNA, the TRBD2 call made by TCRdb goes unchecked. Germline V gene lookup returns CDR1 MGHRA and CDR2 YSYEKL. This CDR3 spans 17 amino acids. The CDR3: CASSQDRRTSGGSLLFF.

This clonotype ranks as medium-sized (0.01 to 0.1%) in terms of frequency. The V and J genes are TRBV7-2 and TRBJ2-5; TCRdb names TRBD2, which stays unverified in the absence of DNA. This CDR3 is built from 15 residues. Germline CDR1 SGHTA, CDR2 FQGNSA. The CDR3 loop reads CASSQGWGGKETQYF. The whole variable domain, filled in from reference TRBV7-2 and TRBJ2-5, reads GAGVSQSPSNKVTEKGKDVELRCDPISGHTALYWYRQSLGQGLEFLIYFQGNSAPDKSGLPSDRFSAERTGGSVSTLTIQRTQQEDSAVYLCASSQGWGGKETQYFGPGTRLLVL.

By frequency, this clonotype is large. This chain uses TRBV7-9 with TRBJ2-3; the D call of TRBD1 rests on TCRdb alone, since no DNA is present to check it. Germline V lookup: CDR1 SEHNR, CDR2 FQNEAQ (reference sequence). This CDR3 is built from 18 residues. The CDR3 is CASSDRDRGPVFTDTQYF.

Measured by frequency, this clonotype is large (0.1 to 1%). The CDR3 protein is CASSGLAGGLEQFF. The rearrangement uses TRBV12-3 or TRBV12-4 and TRBJ2-1; TCRdb designates TRBD2, a call that cannot be tested without DNA. The CDR3 runs to 14 residues.

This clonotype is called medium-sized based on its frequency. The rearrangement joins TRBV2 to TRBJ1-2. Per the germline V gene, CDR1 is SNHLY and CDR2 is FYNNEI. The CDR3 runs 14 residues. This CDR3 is CASSVHAGNYGYTF.

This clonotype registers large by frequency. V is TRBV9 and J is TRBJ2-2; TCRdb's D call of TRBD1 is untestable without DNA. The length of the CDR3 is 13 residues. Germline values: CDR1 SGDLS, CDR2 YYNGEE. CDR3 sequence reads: CASSGGQTGELFF.

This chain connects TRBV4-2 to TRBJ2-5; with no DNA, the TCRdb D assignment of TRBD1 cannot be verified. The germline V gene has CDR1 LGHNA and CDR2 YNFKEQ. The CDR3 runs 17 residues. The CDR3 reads CASSQASGTAIGETQYF.

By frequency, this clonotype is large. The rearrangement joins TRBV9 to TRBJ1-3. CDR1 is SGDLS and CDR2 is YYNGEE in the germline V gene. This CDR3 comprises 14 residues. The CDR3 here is CASTGTSSGNTIYF.

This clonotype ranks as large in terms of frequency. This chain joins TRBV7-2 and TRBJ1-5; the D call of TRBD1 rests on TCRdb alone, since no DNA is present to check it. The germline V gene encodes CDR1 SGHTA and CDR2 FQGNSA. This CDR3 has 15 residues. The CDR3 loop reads CASSSEGSRDQPQHF. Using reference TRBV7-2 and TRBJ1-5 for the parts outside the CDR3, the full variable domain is GAGVSQSPSNKVTEKGKDVELRCDPISGHTALYWYRQSLGQGLEFLIYFQGNSAPDKSGLPSDRFSAERTGGSVSTLTIQRTQQEDSAVYLCASSSEGSRDQPQHFGDGTRLSIL.

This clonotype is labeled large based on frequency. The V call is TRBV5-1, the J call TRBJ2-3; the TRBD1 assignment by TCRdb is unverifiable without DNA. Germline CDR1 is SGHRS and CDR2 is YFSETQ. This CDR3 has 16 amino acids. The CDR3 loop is CASRLQGGIATDTQYF.

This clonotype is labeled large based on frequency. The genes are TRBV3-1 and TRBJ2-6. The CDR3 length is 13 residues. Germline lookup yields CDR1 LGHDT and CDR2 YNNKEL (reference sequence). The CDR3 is CASSQFGANVLTF. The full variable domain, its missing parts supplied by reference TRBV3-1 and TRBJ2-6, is DTAVSQTPKYLVTQMGNDKSIKCEQNLGHDTMYWYKQDSKKFLKIMFSYNNKELIINETVPNRFSPKSPDKAHLNLHINSLELGDSAVYFCASSQFGANVLTFGAGSRLTVL.

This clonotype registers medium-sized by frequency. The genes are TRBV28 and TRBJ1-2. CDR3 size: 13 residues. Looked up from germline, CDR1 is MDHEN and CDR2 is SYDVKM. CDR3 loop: CASSLRALYGYTF.

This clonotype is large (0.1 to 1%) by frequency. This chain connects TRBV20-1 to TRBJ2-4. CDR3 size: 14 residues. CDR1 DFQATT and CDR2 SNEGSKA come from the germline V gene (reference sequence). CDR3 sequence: CSARGRLAKNIQYF.

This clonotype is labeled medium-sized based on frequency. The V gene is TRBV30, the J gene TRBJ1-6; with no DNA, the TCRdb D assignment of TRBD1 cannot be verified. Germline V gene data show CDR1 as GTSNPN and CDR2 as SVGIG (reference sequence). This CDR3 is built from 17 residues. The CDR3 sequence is CAWSRIRRGNRNSPLHF.

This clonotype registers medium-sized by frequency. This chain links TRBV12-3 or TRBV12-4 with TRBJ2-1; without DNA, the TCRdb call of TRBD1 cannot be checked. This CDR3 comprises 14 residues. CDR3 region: CASRTDGRYNEQFF.

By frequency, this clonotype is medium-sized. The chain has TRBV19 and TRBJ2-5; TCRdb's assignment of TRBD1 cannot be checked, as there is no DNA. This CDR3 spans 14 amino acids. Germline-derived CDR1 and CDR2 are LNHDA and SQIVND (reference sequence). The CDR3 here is CASSIGTGLETQYF.

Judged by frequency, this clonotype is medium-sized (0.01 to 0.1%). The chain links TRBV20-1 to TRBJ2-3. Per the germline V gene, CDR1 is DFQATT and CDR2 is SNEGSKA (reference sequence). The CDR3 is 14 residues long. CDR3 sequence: CSARDSRSTDTQYF.

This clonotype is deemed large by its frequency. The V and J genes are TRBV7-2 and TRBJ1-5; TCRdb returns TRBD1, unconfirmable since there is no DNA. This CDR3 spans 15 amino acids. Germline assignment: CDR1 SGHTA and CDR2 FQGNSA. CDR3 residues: CASSRDGKTDRPQHF. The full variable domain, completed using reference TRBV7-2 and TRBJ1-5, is GAGVSQSPSNKVTEKGKDVELRCDPISGHTALYWYRQSLGQGLEFLIYFQGNSAPDKSGLPSDRFSAERTGGSVSTLTIQRTQQEDSAVYLCASSRDGKTDRPQHFGDGTRLSIL.

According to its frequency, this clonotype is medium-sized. Here the CDR3 reads CASSLLSSGGVGTDTQYF. The J gene is TRBJ2-3, the V gene TRBV4-3; TCRdb's D call, TRBD2, is unchecked because there is no DNA. The CDR3 contains 18 residues. Germline values: CDR1 LGHNA, CDR2 YSLEER.

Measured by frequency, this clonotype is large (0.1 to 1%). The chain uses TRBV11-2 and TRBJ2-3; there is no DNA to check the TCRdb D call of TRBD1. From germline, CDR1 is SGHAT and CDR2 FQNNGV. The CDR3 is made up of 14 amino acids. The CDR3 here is CASSSRGRTDTQYF.

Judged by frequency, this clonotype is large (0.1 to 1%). The CDR3 loop reads CASSSPGQGRYF. The V gene is TRBV7-2, the J gene TRBJ2-3; there is no DNA to check the TCRdb D call of TRBD1. Germline values: CDR1 SGHTA, CDR2 FQGNSA. The CDR3 has 12 residues.

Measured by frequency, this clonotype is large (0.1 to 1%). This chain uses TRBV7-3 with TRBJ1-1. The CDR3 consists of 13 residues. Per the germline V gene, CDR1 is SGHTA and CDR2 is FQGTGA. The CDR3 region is CASSLTGNTEAFF. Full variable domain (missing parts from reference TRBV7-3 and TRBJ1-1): GAGVSQTPSNKVTEKGKYVELRCDPISGHTALYWYRQSLGQGPEFLIYFQGTGAADDSGLPNDRFFAVRPEGSVSTLKIQRTERGDSAVYLCASSLTGNTEAFFGQGTRLTVV.

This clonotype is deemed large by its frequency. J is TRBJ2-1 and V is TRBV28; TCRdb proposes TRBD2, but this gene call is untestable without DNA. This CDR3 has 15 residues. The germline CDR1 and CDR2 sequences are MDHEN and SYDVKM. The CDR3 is CASSPPGPGGGEQFF. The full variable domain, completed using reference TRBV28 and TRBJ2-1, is DVKVTQSSRYLVKRTGEKVFLECVQDMDHENMFWYRQDPGLGLRLIYFSYDVKMKEKGDIPEGYSVSREKKERFSLILESASTNQTSMYLCASSPPGPGGGEQFFGPGTRLTVL.

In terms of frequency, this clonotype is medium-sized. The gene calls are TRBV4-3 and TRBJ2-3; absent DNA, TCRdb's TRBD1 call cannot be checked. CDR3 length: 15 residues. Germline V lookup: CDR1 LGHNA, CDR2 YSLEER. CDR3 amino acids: CASSQGGASTDTQYF.

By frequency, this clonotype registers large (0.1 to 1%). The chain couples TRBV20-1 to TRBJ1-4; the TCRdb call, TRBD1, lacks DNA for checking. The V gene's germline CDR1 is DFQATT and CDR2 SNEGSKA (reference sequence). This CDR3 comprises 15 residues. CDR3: CSARPDREHGEKLFF.

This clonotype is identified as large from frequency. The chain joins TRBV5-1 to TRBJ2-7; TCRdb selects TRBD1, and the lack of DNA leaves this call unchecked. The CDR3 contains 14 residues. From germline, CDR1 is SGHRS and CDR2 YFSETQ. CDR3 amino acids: CASRDRDGAYEQYF.

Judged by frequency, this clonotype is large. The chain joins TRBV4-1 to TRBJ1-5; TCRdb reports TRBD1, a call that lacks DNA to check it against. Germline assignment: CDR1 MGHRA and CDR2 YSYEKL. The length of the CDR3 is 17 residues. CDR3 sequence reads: CASSQETYRRSNQPQHF.

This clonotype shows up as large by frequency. CDR3 loop: CASRILAGELFF. This chain connects TRBV6-1 to TRBJ2-2. The CDR3 covers 12 residues. CDR1 is MNHNS, CDR2 SASEGT, per germline.

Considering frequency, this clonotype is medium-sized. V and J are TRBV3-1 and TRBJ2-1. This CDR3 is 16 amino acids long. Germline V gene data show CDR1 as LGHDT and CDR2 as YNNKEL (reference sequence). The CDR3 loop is CASSQEPSSLYNEQFF.